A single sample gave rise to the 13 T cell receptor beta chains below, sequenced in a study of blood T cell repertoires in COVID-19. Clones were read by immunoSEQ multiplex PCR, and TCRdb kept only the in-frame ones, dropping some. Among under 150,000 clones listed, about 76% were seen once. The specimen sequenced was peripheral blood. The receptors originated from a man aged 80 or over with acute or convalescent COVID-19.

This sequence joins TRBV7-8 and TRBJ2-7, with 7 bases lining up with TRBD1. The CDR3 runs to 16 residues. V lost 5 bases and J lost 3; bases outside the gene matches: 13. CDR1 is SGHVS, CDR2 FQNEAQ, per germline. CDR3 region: CASSPDGTERSYEQYF. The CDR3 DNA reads TGTGCCAGCAGCCCAGACGGGACAGAAAGGAGCTACGAGCAGTACTTC. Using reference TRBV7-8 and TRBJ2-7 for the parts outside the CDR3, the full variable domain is GAGVSQSPRYKVAKRGQDVALRCDPISGHVSLFWYQQALGQGPEFLTYFQNEAQLDKSGLPSDRFFAERPEGSVSTLKIQRTQQEDSAVYLCASSPDGTERSYEQYFGPGTRLTVT.

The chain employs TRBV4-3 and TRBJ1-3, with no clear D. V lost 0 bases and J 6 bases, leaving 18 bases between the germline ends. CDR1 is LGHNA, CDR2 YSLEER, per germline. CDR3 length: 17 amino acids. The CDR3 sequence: CASSQESGRFDTNTIYF. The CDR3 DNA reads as TGCGCCAGCAGCCAAGAGAGTGGCAGGTTCGATACAAACACCATATATTTT.

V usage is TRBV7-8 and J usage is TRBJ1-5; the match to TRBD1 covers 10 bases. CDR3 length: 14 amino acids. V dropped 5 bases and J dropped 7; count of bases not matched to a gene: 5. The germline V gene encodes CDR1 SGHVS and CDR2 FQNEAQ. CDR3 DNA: TGTGCCAGCAGCGAGGGGGGACAGGGGCAGCCCCAGCATTTT. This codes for CASSEGGQGQPQHF.

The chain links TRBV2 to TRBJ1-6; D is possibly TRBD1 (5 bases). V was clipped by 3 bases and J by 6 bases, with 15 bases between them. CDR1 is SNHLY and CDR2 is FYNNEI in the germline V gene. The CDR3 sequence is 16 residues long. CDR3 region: CASSEGRGSRNSPLHF. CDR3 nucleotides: TGTGCCAGCAGTGAGGGGAGGGGTTCTCGTAATTCACCCCTCCACTTT.

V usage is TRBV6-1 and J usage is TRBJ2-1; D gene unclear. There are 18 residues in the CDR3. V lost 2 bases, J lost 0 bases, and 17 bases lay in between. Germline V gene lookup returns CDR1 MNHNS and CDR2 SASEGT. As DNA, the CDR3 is TGTGCCAGCAGTGAACGAATTAGCCTGGCGAGCTCCTACAATGAGCAGTTCTTC. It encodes CASSERISLASSYNEQFF.

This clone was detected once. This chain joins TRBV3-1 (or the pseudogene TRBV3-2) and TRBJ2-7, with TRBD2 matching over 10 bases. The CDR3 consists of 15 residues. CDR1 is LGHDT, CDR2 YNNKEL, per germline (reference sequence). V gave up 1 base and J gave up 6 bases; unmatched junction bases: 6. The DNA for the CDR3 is TGTGCCAGCAGCCAAGTAGCGGGGGGCCCCCCCGAGCAGTACTTC. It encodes CASSQVAGGPPEQYF.

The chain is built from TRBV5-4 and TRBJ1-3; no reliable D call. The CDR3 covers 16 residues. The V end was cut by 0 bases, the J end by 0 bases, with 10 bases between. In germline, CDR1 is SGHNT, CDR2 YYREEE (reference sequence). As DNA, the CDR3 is TGTGCCAGCAGCTTGGGTGCAGACATCTCTGGAAACACCATATATTTT. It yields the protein CASSLGADISGNTIYF. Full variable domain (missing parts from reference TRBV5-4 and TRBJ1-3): ETGVTQSPTHLIKTRGQQVTLRCSSQSGHNTVSWYQQALGQGPQFIFQYYREEENGRGNFPPRFSGLQFPNYSSELNVNALELDDSALYLCASSLGADISGNTIYFGEGSWLTVV.

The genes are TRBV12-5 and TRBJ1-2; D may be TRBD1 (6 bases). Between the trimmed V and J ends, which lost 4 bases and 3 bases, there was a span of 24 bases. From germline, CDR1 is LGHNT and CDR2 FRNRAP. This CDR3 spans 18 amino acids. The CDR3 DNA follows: TGTGCTAGTGGTTCCGGGGTTCTACGGGGGGCGCCTGACTATGGCTACACCTTC. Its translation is CASGSGVLRGAPDYGYTF.

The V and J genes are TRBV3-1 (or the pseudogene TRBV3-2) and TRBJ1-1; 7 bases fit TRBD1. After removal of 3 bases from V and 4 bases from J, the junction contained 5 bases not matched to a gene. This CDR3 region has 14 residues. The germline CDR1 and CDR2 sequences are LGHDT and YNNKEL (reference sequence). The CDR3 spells CASSHTTGLTEAFF. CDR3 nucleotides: TGTGCCAGCAGCCATACGACAGGGCTCACTGAAGCTTTCTTT.

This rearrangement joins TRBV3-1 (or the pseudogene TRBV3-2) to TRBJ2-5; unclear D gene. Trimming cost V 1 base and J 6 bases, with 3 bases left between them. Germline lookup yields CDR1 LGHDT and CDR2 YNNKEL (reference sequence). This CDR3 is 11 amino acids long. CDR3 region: CASSQAQTQYF. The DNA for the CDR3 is TGTGCCAGCAGCCAAGCTCAGACCCAGTACTTC.

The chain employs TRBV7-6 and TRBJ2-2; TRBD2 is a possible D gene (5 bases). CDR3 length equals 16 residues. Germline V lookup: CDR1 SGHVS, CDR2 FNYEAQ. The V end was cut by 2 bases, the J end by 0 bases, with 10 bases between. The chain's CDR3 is CASSLRAAANTGELFF. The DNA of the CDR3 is TGTGCCAGCAGCTTACGGGCAGCGGCGAACACCGGGGAGCTGTTTTTT.

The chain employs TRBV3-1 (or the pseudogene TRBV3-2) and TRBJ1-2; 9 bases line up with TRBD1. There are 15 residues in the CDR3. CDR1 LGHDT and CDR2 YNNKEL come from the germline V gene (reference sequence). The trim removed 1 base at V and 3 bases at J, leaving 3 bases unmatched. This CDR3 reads CASSQGRTGDYGYTF. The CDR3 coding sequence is TGTGCCAGCAGCCAAGGGAGGACAGGGGACTATGGCTACACCTTC.

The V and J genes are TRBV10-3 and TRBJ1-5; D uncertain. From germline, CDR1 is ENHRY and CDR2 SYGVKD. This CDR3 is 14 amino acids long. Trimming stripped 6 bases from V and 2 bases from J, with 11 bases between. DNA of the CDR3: TGTGCCATCAGCCGGGGTGGGGGCAATCAGCCCCAGCATTTT. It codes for CAISRGGGNQPQHF.